This T cell receptor beta chain was captured by sequencing in a study of shared clonotypes between healthy human individuals. For the study at large: The study used three CD4 naive, three CD4 memory, two CD8 naive and one CD8 memory plate per donor. Overall study findings and caveats: Rarefaction showed that sequencing of sorted subsets was incomplete (despite large depth).

In the case of this clone: Its antigen is not known.

Naive CD8 cells were CD45RO-negative, positively selected for CCR7, excluding terminally differentiated effector memory CD45RA+ cells. Healthy and HIV-negative, the adult donors had no recent acute infections or vaccinations. Assay execution took place at the deep level. Repertoires were generated with immunoSEQ multiplex PCR, while TCRdb's copy carries only in-frame clones and drops some. Of roughly 2,000,000 clones in the sample, over 85% were seen once. Germline-derived CDR1 and CDR2 are MDHEN and SYDVKM. V was pared by 4 bases and J by 0 bases, with 13 bases between. The CDR3 consists of 15 residues.

The TCR comes from a man aged 18 to 29 in good health. This sequence joins TRBV28 and TRBJ2-7; a possible D gene is TRBD1 (6 bases). The source material was naive CD8+ T cells sorted from blood. The CDR3 DNA follows: TGTGCCAGCAGTTACCGGGACAAGAGCTCCTACGAGCAGTACTTC. This sequence encodes CASSYRDKSSYEQYF.